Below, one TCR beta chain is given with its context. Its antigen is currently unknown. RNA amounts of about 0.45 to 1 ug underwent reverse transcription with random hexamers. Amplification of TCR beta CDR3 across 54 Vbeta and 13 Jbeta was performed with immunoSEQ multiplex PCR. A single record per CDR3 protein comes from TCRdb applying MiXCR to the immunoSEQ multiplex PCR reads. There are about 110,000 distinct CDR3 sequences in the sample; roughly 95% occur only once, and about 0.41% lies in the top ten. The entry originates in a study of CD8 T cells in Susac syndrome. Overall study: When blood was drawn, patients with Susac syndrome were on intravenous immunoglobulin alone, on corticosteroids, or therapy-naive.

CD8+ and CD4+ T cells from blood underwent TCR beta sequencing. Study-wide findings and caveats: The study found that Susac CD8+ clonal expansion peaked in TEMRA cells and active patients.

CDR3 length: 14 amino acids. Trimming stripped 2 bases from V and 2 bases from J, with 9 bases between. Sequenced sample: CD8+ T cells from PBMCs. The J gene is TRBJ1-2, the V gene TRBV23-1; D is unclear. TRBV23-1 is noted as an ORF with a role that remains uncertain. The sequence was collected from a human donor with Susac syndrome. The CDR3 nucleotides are TGCGCCAGCAGTCAACGTCGCAGAAACTATGGCTACACCTTC. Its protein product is CASSQRRRNYGYTF.